This TCR beta chain was captured in a study of T cell responses to AZD1222 COVID-19 vaccine. Study observations and caveats: Sampled repertoires all dated from after the peak T cell response.

The data were produced by immunoSEQ multiplex PCR, yet TCRdb's version contains in-frame clones alone and is incomplete. The sample gives some 100,000 clones, roughly nine tenths of which show up once; approximately 7.6% is in the top ten. About this clone itself: As yet, its antigen is unknown. Other DNA sequences in this specimen translate into the identical CDR3.

This TCR came from an adult in good health. The material sequenced was peripheral blood, taken on day 0 of AZD1222 vaccination.

As DNA, the CDR3 is TGTGCCAGTAGTATAGCGGGGAATCAGCCCCAGCATTTT. Its protein product is CASSIAGNQPQHF. The chain uses TRBV19 and TRBJ1-5; D not resolved. The CDR3 sequence is 13 residues long. The germline V gene has CDR1 LNHDA and CDR2 SQIVND (reference sequence). Trimming took 1 base from V and 4 from J, leaving 5 bases between them.